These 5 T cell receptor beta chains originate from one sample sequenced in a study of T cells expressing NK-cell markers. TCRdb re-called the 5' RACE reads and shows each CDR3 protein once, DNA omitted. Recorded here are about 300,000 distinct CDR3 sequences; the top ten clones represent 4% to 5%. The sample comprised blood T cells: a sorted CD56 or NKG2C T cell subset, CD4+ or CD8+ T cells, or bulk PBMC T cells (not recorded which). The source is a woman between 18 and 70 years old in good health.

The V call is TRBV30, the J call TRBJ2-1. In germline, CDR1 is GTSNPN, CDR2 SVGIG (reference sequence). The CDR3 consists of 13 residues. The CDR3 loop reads CAWSVTVYNEQFF. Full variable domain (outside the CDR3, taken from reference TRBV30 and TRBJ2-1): SQTIHQWPATLVQPVGSPLSLECTVEGTSNPNLYWYRQAAGRGLQLLFYSVGIGQISSEVPQNLSASRPQDRQFILSSKKLLLSDSGFYLCAWSVTVYNEQFFGPGTRLTVL.

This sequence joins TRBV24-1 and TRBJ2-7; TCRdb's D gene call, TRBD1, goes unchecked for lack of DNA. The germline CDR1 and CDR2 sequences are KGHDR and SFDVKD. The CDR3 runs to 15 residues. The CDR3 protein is CATSDPGQGSYEQYF.

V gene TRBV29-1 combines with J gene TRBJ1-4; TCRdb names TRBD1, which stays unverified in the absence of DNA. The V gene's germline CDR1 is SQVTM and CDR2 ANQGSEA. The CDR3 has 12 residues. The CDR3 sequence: CSVQRTDMKLFF.

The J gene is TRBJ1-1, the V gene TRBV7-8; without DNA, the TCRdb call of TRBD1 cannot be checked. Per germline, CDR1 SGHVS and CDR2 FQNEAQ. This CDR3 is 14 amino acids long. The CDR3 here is CASSFKVRGTEAFF.

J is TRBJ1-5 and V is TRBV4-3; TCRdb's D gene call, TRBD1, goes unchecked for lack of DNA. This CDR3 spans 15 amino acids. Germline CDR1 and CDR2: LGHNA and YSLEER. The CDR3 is CASSQGAEGNQPQHF.